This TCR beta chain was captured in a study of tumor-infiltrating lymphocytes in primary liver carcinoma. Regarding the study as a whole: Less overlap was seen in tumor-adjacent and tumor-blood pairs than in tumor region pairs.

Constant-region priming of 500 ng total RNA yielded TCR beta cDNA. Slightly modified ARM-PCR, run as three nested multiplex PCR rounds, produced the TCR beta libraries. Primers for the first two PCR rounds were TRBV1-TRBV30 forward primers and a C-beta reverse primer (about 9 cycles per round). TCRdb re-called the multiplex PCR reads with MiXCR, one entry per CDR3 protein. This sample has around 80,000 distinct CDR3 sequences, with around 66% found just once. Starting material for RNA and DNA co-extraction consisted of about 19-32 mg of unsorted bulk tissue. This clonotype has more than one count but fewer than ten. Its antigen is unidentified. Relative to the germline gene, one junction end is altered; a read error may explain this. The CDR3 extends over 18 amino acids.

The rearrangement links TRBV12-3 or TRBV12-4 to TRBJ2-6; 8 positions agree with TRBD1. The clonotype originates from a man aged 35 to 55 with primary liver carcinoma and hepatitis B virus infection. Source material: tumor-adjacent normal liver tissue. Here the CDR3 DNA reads TGTGCCAGCTCCTACAGGACAGGGCTAAATACTGGGGCCAATGTCCTGACTTTC. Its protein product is CASSYRTGLNTGANVLTF.